The 25 T cell receptor beta chains presented below share a single source sample, sequenced in a study of control samples from healthy donors and cancer patients. Clones were sequenced by immunoSEQ multiplex PCR, and TCRdb holds only the in-frame ones, with some missing. Among 95,000 to 130,000 clones listed, 88% were seen once. Material: blood. The receptors derive from a woman in her 70s in good health.

This chain links TRBV6-5 with TRBJ1-4, with D maybe TRBD1 (5 bases). Per germline, CDR1 MNHEY and CDR2 SVGAGI. V lost 6 bases and J 7 bases, leaving 12 bases between the germline ends. This CDR3 region has 13 residues. CDR3 DNA sequence: TGTGCCAGCAGGAGTGGGCAGGGTGAAAAACTGTTTTTT. Translated: CASRSGQGEKLFF.

The chain has TRBV19 and TRBJ1-1; no clear D gene. The CDR3 totals 15 residues. V was clipped by 1 base and J by 1 base, with 10 bases between them. CDR1 is LNHDA and CDR2 is SQIVND in the germline V gene (reference sequence). This chain's CDR3 is CASSIVWEKNTEAFF. CDR3 sequence (DNA): TGTGCCAGTAGTATAGTTTGGGAAAAGAACACTGAAGCTTTCTTT.

The chain has TRBV27 and TRBJ2-5, with a weak D call TRBD2 (6 bases). Trimming took 4 bases from V and 7 from J, leaving 16 bases between them. Germline V gene data show CDR1 as MNHEY and CDR2 as SMNVEV (reference sequence). The CDR3 runs to 14 residues. In DNA, the CDR3 is TGTGCCAGCAGTTCGGTGGGGGGAGTCGGGACCCAGTACTTC. The encoded protein is CASSSVGGVGTQYF.

The chain combines TRBV5-1 with TRBJ1-2; D might be TRBD1 (5 bases). The CDR3 is made up of 18 amino acids. Trimming shortened V by 5 bases and J by 4 bases, and 27 bases separated the two germline ends. Germline values: CDR1 SGHRS, CDR2 YFSETQ. The CDR3 region is CASSSTGTLPFIGYGYTF. CDR3 DNA sequence: TGCGCCAGCAGTTCTACCGGGACCCTCCCGTTCATAGGCTATGGCTACACCTTC.

This chain links TRBV7-3 with TRBJ1-1; 10 bases map to TRBD1. The length of the CDR3 is 15 residues. J gave up 4 bases and V 5 bases, and 7 bases lay outside the gene matches. Germline V gene data show CDR1 as SGHTA and CDR2 as FQGTGA. The chain's CDR3 is CASSMTGGSTTEAFF. The CDR3 DNA is TGTGCCAGCAGCATGACAGGGGGCTCGACCACTGAAGCTTTCTTT.

The chain is built from TRBV18 and TRBJ1-1, with a possible D match to TRBD1 (6 bases). The CDR3 length is 14 residues. Trimming shortened V by 3 bases and J by 11 bases, and 19 bases separated the two germline ends. CDR1 is KGHSH, CDR2 LQKENI, per germline. The CDR3 DNA follows: TGTGCCAGCTCACCCCCCACCCTCAACAGGGAGGCTTTCTTT. The encoded protein is CASSPPTLNREAFF.

The rearrangement joins TRBV12-3 or TRBV12-4 to TRBJ2-1; D remains unclear. This CDR3 has 11 residues. Trimming removed 6 bases at V and 8 bases at J, with 8 bases between. In DNA, the CDR3 is TGTGCCAGCAGCCCTGGGGATGAGCAGTTCTTC. Translated, it gives CASSPGDEQFF.

This clone has only a few counts. This sequence joins TRBV6-5 and TRBJ1-4; D is undetermined. From germline, CDR1 is MNHEY and CDR2 SVGAGI. This CDR3 contains 14 residues. Deletions cut 6 bases from V and 1 base from J, with 9 bases between. This CDR3 reads CASSTRRTNEKLFF. In DNA, the CDR3 is TGTGCCAGCAGCACCCGTCGAACTAATGAAAAACTGTTTTTT.

The chain has TRBV6-2 or TRBV6-3 and TRBJ2-7; maybe TRBD1 (7 bases). Deletions cut 4 bases from V and 0 bases from J, with 13 bases between. Germline lookup yields CDR1 MNHEY and CDR2 SVGEGT. This CDR3 is 15 amino acids long. The CDR3 region has the DNA TGTGCCAGCAGTTCAGGGGGGAGGAGCTCCTACGAGCAGTACTTC. It is translated as CASSSGGRSSYEQYF.

This clone has just a few counts. The chain recombines TRBV6-5 with TRBJ2-6; the D is unclear. This CDR3 is 15 amino acids long. CDR1 and CDR2 (germline): MNHEY, SVGAGI. Trimming pared 2 bases from V and 0 bases from J, leaving 5 bases between. This chain's CDR3 is CASSYLSSGANVLTF. CDR3 in DNA: TGTGCCAGCAGTTACCTAAGCTCTGGGGCCAACGTCCTGACTTTC.

This rearrangement joins TRBV4-2 to TRBJ1-5; D is uncertain. V gave up 0 bases and J gave up 2 bases, with 8 bases separating them. The CDR3 runs to 15 residues. Germline-derived CDR1 and CDR2 are LGHNA and YNFKEQ. CDR3 sequence: CASSQDRSGNQPQHF. The CDR3 DNA follows: TGTGCCAGCAGCCAAGACAGATCGGGCAATCAGCCCCAGCATTTT.

This clone was recorded only once. The V and J genes are TRBV5-1 and TRBJ2-3, with D possibly TRBD2 on 6 matching bases. Germline loops: CDR1 SGHRS, CDR2 YFSETQ. The CDR3 covers 17 residues. Trimming removed 1 base at V and 5 bases at J, with 20 bases between. The CDR3 sequence is CASSLLGGAQPGDTQYF. In DNA form, the CDR3 reads TGCGCCAGCAGCTTGTTGGGCGGGGCGCAACCGGGAGATACGCAGTATTTT.

As concerns this clone: The junction departs from the called germline gene at one end, perhaps through a read error. The DNA for the CDR3 is TGTGCCAGCAGTGACTCTACAGGGGATACGCAGTATTTT. Translating gives CASSDSTGDTQYF. This chain joins TRBV6-5 and TRBJ2-3; D might be TRBD1 (6 bases). The CDR3 length is 13 residues. The V gene's germline CDR1 is MNHEY and CDR2 SVGAGI.

J is TRBJ1-4 and V is TRBV12-3 or TRBV12-4; D uncertain. This CDR3 is built from 13 residues. With 3 bases removed from V and 5 bases from J, the gap between germline ends came to 7 bases. The CDR3, as DNA: TGTGCCAGCAGTTTCCGAACGAATGAAAAACTGTTTTTT. Protein sequence: CASSFRTNEKLFF.

V and J are TRBV2 and TRBJ1-1; D ambiguous. This CDR3 region has 14 residues. Germline V gene sequence: CDR1 SNHLY, CDR2 FYNNEI. Deletions cut 2 bases from V and 0 bases from J, with 7 bases between. CDR3 DNA sequence: TGTGCCAGCAGTGAACGGAGCATGAACACTGAAGCTTTCTTT. It yields the protein CASSERSMNTEAFF.

This rearrangement joins TRBV5-1 to TRBJ2-2, with D perhaps TRBD1 (6 bases). The CDR3 length is 16 residues. The V end was cut by 4 bases, the J end by 2 bases, with 15 bases between. Germline V lookup: CDR1 SGHRS, CDR2 YFSETQ. This CDR3 reads CASSPRNRENTGELFF. The CDR3 DNA is TGCGCCAGCAGCCCAAGGAACAGGGAAAACACCGGGGAGCTGTTTTTT.

This chain joins TRBV7-8 and TRBJ1-1; unclear D gene. This CDR3 comprises 17 residues. CDR1 and CDR2 from the germline V gene are SGHVS and FQNEAQ. V lost 5 bases and J lost 0, with 19 bases in between. The CDR3 reads CASSPRFLGGLNTEAFF. Written as DNA, the CDR3 is TGTGCCAGCAGCCCCCGCTTCCTGGGCGGTTTGAACACTGAAGCTTTCTTT.

This clone occurred once. V usage is TRBV19 and J usage is TRBJ2-3; TRBD2 aligns across 13 bases. The CDR3 is 16 amino acids. CDR1 is LNHDA and CDR2 is SQIVND in the germline V gene (reference sequence). Trimming cost V 5 bases and J 3 bases; bases outside gene matches: 5. The DNA for the CDR3 is TGTGCCAGTAGTCGCCTGGGACTAGCGGGGACAGATACGCAGTATTTT. Amino acid sequence: CASSRLGLAGTDTQYF.

The chain combines TRBV7-9 with TRBJ1-1; 7 nucleotides match TRBD1. The CDR3 length is 15 residues. V trimming: 3 bases; J trimming: 2 bases; junction bases outside the gene matches: 6. Germline V gene data show CDR1 as SEHNR and CDR2 as FQNEAQ (reference sequence). The CDR3 DNA sequence: TGTGCCAGCAGCTTCGACCGGGACAGAAACACTGAAGCTTTCTTT. It codes for CASSFDRDRNTEAFF. Based on the CDR3 plus reference TRBV7-9 and TRBJ1-1, the full variable domain is DTGVSQNPRHKITKRGQNVTFRCDPISEHNRLYWYRQTLGQGPEFLTYFQNEAQLEKSRLLSDRFSAERPKGSFSTLEIQRTEQGDSAMYLCASSFDRDRNTEAFFGQGTRLTVV.

The genes are TRBV24-1 and TRBJ1-1; D ambiguous. The CDR3 consists of 16 residues. Germline-derived CDR1 and CDR2 are KGHDR and SFDVKD. V dropped 5 bases and J dropped 4 bases, with 19 bases sitting between them. CDR3 nucleotides: TGTGCCACCAGTGGAAATACAAGGGTGGATAGCACTGAAGCTTTCTTT. This gives the protein CATSGNTRVDSTEAFF.

This rearrangement joins TRBV5-1 to TRBJ1-5, with D uncertain. V lost 0 bases to trimming and J lost 7 bases, with 11 bases between them. Germline V gene sequence: CDR1 SGHRS, CDR2 YFSETQ. This CDR3 comprises 14 residues. As DNA, the CDR3 is TGCGCCAGCAGCTTGGAGGGAGGGTTACAGCCCCAGCATTTT. This sequence encodes CASSLEGGLQPQHF.

The CDR3 nucleotides are TGTGCCAGCAGCCCTGGTGGTACAGGTCCCACCCTCTCTGGGGCCAACGTCCTGACTTTC. This sequence encodes CASSPGGTGPTLSGANVLTF. V usage is TRBV5-4 and J usage is TRBJ2-6; a weak D match, TRBD1 (5 bases). CDR3 size: 20 residues. Germline lookup yields CDR1 SGHNT and CDR2 YYREEE (reference sequence). Deletions cut 4 bases from V and 0 bases from J, with 23 bases between.

The CDR3 protein is CASSSPSTGDYGYTF. DNA of the CDR3: TGTGCCAGCAGTTCCCCATCCACAGGGGACTATGGCTACACCTTC. The chain employs TRBV7-9 and TRBJ1-2; 7 bases fit TRBD1. The CDR3 sequence is 15 residues long. Germline V CDR1 and CDR2: SEHNR, FQNEAQ (reference sequence). With V trimmed by 6 bases and J by 3 bases, 10 bases remained unmatched.

This CDR3 reads CSVDPTGEAYEQYF. In DNA, the CDR3 is TGCAGCGTTGATCCGACAGGGGAGGCCTACGAGCAGTACTTC. The chain has TRBV29-1 and TRBJ2-7, with TRBD1 identical over 8 bases. CDR3 length: 14 residues. CDR1 and CDR2 (germline): SQVTM, ANQGSEA. The V gene end was trimmed by 3 bases and the J gene end by 2 bases; junction bases not matched to a gene: 6.

The gene calls are TRBV10-1 and TRBJ1-1, with a weak D call TRBD1 (5 bases). This CDR3 has 16 amino acids. V was cut by 3 bases and J by 1 base, with 15 bases left in between. Germline values: CDR1 WNHNN, CDR2 SYGVQD (reference sequence). CDR3 amino acids: CASSDPNWGPNTEAFF. Here the CDR3 DNA reads TGCGCCAGCAGTGATCCAAATTGGGGCCCGAACACTGAAGCTTTCTTT.